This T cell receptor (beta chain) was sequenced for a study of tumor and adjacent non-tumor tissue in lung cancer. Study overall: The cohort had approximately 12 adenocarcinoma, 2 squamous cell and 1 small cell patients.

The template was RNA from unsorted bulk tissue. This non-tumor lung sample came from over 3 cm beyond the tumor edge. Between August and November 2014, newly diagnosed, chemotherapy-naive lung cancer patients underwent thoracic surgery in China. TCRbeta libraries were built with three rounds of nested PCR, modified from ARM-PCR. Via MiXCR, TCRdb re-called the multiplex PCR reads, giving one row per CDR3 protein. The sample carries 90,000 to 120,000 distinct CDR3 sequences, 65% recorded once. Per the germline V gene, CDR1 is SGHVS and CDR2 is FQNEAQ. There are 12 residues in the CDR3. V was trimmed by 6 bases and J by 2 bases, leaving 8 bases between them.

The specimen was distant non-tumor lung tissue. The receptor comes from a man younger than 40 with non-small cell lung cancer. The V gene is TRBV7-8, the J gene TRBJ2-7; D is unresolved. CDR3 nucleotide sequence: TGTGCCAGCAGTCCCAACCCCTACGAGCAGTACTTC. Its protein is CASSPNPYEQYF.